The TCR beta chain under discussion was sequenced for a study of monozygotic twins with inflammatory bowel disease. TCRdb reprocessed the 5' RACE reads; each CDR3 protein has one entry and no DNA is given. Recorded for this sample: around 400,000 distinct CDR3 sequences. This CDR3 spans 15 amino acids. Germline lookup yields CDR1 MNHEY and CDR2 SVGEGT. Donors gave under 3 ml of blood apiece. Comments on this clonotype: Its antigen is unidentified.

Study-wide results and limits: Since immunosuppressive treatments differed, patient repertoires may have gained added variability. The co-twins with IBD showed lower TCRbeta diversity (inverse Simpson) than their healthy siblings. People with IBD had fewer clonotypes in common with others than healthy twins did, especially with disease activity.

V and J are TRBV6-2 or TRBV6-3 and TRBJ2-7; the D gene TCRdb calls, TRBD1, cannot be checked with no DNA. This TCR came from a human donor with ulcerative colitis or Crohn's disease, or a healthy co-twin of an affected twin (not recorded which). What was sequenced was blood. The CDR3: CASSYFRGDSYEQYF.